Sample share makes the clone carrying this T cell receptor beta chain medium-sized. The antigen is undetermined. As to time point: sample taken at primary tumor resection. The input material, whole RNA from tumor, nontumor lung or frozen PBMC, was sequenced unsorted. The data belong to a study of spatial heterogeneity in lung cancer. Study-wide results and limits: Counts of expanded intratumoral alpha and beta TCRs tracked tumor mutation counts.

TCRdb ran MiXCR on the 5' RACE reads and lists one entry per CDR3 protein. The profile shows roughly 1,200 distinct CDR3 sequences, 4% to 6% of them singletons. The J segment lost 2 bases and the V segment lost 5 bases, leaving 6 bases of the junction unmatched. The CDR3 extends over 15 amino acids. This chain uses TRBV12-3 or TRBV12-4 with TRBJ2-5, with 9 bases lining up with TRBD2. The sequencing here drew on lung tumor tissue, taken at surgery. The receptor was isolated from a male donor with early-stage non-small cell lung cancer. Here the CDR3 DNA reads TGTGCCAGCAGTCCCCTGGCGGGGGGGCAAGAGACCCAGTACTTC. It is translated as CASSPLAGGQETQYF.